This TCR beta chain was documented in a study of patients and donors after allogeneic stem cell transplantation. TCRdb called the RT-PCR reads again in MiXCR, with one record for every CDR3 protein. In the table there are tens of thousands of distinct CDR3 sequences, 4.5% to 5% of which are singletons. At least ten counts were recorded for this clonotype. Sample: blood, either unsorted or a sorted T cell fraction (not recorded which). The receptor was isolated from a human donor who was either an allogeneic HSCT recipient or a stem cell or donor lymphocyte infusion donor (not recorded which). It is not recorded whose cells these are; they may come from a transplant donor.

The CDR3 DNA reads as TGCGCCAGCAGTTCGAGCAGTAATGAAAAACTGTTTTTT. It codes for CASSSSSNEKLFF. The V and J genes are TRBV5-1 and TRBJ1-4; D is unresolved. CDR1 SGHRS and CDR2 YFSETQ come from the germline V gene. CDR3 length: 13 residues. V lost 5 bases and J 4 bases, leaving 9 bases between the germline ends.